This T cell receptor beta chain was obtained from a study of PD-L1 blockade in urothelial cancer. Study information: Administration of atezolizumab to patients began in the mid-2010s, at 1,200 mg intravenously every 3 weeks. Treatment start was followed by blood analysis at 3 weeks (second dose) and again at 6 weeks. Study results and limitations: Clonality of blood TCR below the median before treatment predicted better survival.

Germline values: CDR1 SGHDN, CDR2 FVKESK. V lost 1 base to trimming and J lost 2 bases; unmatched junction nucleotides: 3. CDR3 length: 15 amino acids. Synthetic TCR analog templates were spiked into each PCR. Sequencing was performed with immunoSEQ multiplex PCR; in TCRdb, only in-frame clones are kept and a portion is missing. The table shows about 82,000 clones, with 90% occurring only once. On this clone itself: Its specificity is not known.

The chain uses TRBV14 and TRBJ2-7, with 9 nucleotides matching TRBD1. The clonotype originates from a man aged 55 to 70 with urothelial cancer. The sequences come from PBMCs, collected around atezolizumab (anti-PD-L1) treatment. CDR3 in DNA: TGTGCCAGCAGCCAAGTACAGGGGGCCGCCTACGAGCAGTACTTC. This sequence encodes CASSQVQGAAYEQYF.